One sample yielded the 13 T cell receptor beta chains listed below, sequenced in a study of early T cells in non-severe SARS-CoV-2 infection. From the 5' RACE reads, TCRdb called clonotypes with MiXCR, one entry per CDR3 protein. In the table there are 17,000 or so distinct CDR3 sequences, about 5% of which are singletons. This specimen was whole blood, taken at baseline. All receptors come from an adult who was a healthcare worker with PCR-confirmed SARS-CoV-2 infection or an uninfected control (not recorded which).

This clonotype was seen at least ten times. The chain links TRBV7-2 to TRBJ2-3; TRBD1 or TRBD2 may be the D gene (6 bases each). This CDR3 comprises 16 residues. Looked up from germline, CDR1 is SGHTA and CDR2 is FQGNSA. Between the trimmed V and J ends, which lost 5 bases and 6 bases, there was a span of 21 bases. The CDR3 DNA reads as TGTGCCAGCAGCCCGATTCGGGGGCTCGGGCAGGATACGCAGTATTTT. It yields the protein CASSPIRGLGQDTQYF.

This clonotype was seen more than once but under ten times. A much larger clone differs from this one at a single base, so this may be a read error. This chain links TRBV12-3 or TRBV12-4 with TRBJ1-5; D uncertain. This CDR3 contains 13 residues. V shed 10 bases and J shed 0 bases, with 10 bases lying between them. The CDR3 DNA is TGTGCCACTGTGGGCGGTAGCAATCAGCCCCAGCATTTT. Translating gives CATVGGSNQPQHF.

This clonotype was detected many times. V usage is TRBV7-6 and J usage is TRBJ1-1; D is uncertain. Deletions cut 8 bases from V and 11 bases from J, with 18 bases between. This CDR3 comprises 12 residues. Germline CDR1 and CDR2: SGHVS and FNYEAQ. As DNA, the CDR3 is TGTGCCAGCCTCGTGGTGGGCGTAGAGGCTTTCTTT. Residues: CASLVVGVEAFF.

This clonotype was detected ten times or more. This rearrangement joins TRBV7-3 to TRBJ1-5; weak D call: TRBD1 (5 bases). This CDR3 has 13 residues. V was trimmed by 5 bases and J by 4 bases, leaving 9 bases between them. Germline V gene lookup returns CDR1 SGHTA and CDR2 FQGTGA. Here the CDR3 DNA reads TGTGCCAGCAGCGAGGGACGAAATCAGCCCCAGCATTTT. Translated: CASSEGRNQPQHF.

Many counts were recorded for this clonotype. The chain has TRBV12-5 and TRBJ1-1; weak D call: TRBD1 (5 bases). Germline CDR1 is LGHNT and CDR2 is FRNRAP. This CDR3 comprises 16 residues. The ends were cut back, 1 base at V and 2 bases at J, with 14 bases in the middle. CDR3 in DNA: TGTGCTAGTGGTTTGGGGATAGACAGATCAAACACTGAAGCTTTCTTT. This gives the protein CASGLGIDRSNTEAFF.

This sequence joins TRBV3-1 and TRBJ1-1; unclear D gene. The CDR3 is 14 amino acids. Germline CDR1 and CDR2: LGHDT and YNNKEL (reference sequence). V dropped 5 bases and J dropped 3 bases, with 13 bases sitting between them. Written as DNA, the CDR3 is TGTGCCAGCAGCTTGCGGGGTGCGGACACTGAAGCTTTCTTT. This encodes CASSLRGADTEAFF.

Many counts were recorded for this clonotype. The chain has TRBV7-8 and TRBJ2-3; 7 bases line up with TRBD2. Trimming cost V 1 base and J 6 bases; bases outside gene matches: 4. Looked up from germline, CDR1 is SGHVS and CDR2 is FQNEAQ. The CDR3 sequence is 14 residues long. In nucleotides, the CDR3 is TGTGCCAGCAGCTTAGACAGCGGGGTTGATACGCAGTATTTT. It yields the protein CASSLDSGVDTQYF.

This clonotype was observed many times. The chain carries TRBV5-1 and TRBJ2-5; no reliable D call. Trimming removed 3 bases from V and 5 bases from J, with 14 bases in between. This CDR3 has 14 residues. Germline V lookup: CDR1 SGHRS, CDR2 YFSETQ. CDR3 sequence reads: CASSSDLGRETQYF. In nucleotides, the CDR3 is TGCGCCAGCAGCTCCGACCTTGGGCGGGAGACCCAGTACTTC.

This clonotype was recorded many times. CDR3 in DNA: TGTGCCAGCAGCATACGTAGGGGGGACAGGGAGAGGGCTTTCTTT. Translated: CASSIRRGDRERAFF. The chain joins TRBV7-2 to TRBJ1-1; 9 bases agree with TRBD1. V was clipped by 5 bases and J by 11 bases; unmatched bases: 15. Germline values: CDR1 SGHTA, CDR2 FQGNSA. CDR3 size: 15 residues.

This clonotype has ten or more counts. The chain is built from TRBV7-2 and TRBJ1-5; D might be TRBD1 (5 bases). V was clipped by 1 base and J by 5 bases, with 15 bases between them. CDR1 and CDR2 from the germline V gene are SGHTA and FQGNSA. There are 16 residues in the CDR3. CDR3 nucleotide sequence: TGTGCCAGCAGCTTAGGAGGGGCAGGAAGGCATCAGCCCCAGCATTTT. Translation: CASSLGGAGRHQPQHF.

Many counts were recorded for this clonotype. The chain has TRBV9 and TRBJ2-7; D is possibly TRBD2 (6 bases). Germline V gene sequence: CDR1 SGDLS, CDR2 YYNGEE. This CDR3 has 14 residues. Trimming cost V 1 base and J 5 bases, with 13 bases left between them. This CDR3 reads CASSVSPRRDEQYF. The CDR3 region has the DNA TGTGCCAGCAGCGTAAGCCCCAGGAGGGACGAGCAGTACTTC.

On this clonotype itself: Its ends do not fully match the called genes, so a read error is possible. V and J are TRBV7-7 and TRBJ1-1; D unclear. Per the germline V gene, CDR1 is SSHAT and CDR2 is FNYEAQ (reference sequence). The CDR3 runs to 13 residues. CDR3 bases: TGTGCTAGCAGCCGAGACATGAACACTGAAGCTTTCTTT. Its translation is CASSRDMNTEAFF. Filled out from reference TRBV7-7 and TRBJ1-1, the complete variable domain reads GAGVSQSPRYKVTKRGQDVTLRCDPISSHATLYWYQQALGQGPEFLTYFNYEAQPDKSGLPSDRFSAERPEGSISTLTIQRTEQRDSAMYRCASSRDMNTEAFFGQGTRLTVV.

In its sample, this clonotype was seen many times. The V call is TRBV29-1, the J call TRBJ1-1; 7 bases are a match to TRBD1. The germline V gene encodes CDR1 SQVTM and CDR2 ANQGSEA. Trimming took 4 bases from V and 3 from J; bases not matched to a gene: 11. This CDR3 contains 15 residues. This CDR3 is CSVAYTGAVDTEAFF. The DNA of the CDR3 is TGCAGCGTTGCCTACACAGGGGCGGTTGACACTGAAGCTTTCTTT.